A single sample gave rise to the 20 T cell receptor beta chains below, sequenced in a study of vaccination and CD4 T cells after COVID-19 (dated by TCRdb to the early 2020s). No antigen has been identified for these receptors. The treatment or condition label, read with the paper, signifies: roughly 10-day PBMC culture with coronavirus spike peptide pools or control peptides (ViraFEST assay). The receptor library was made with PCR. The instrument was an Illumina iSeq 100. DNA from cultured CD4+ T cells underwent TCR sequencing with the Oncomine TCR Beta short-read assay at the Johns Hopkins FTIC core. In TCRdb, the public reads were trimmed at Q25 with fastp and aligned with MiXCR, with productive beta chains retained. Here each entry gathers all rows of one CDR3 protein and keeps the most common genes and DNA. The sample has 15,000 to 20,000 distinct CDR3 sequences on record, approximately 40% of them singletons. The leading ten clones occupy approximately 13% of the sample.

Sequenced input: CD4+ T cells from blood, cultured in vitro. Receptors originate from a human donor who had recovered from COVID-19.

This clonotype is medium-sized by share. The chain is built from TRBV4-2 and TRBJ2-5; the match to TRBD2 covers 7 bases. CDR1 LGHNA and CDR2 YNFKEQ come from the germline V gene. The ends lost 2 bases at V and 1 base at J; junction bases unmatched: 10. CDR3 length equals 17 residues. The CDR3 sequence: CASSQNGLAASQETQYF. The CDR3 nucleotides are TGTGCCAGCAGCCAAAATGGGCTAGCGGCCTCCCAAGAGACCCAGTACTTC.

This chain connects TRBV2 to TRBJ2-1; no clear D. Germline assignment: CDR1 SNHLY and CDR2 FYNNEI. The CDR3 spans 15 residues. Trimming removed 4 bases from V and 2 bases from J, with 12 bases in between. DNA for the CDR3: TGTGCCAGCAGTGTTCCCGGGTTCACCTACAATGAGCAGTTCTTC. It yields the protein CASSVPGFTYNEQFF.

Remarks on this clonotype: The CDR3 does not close with the conserved phenylalanine or tryptophan, likely indicating a read error. The chain employs TRBV25-1 and TRBJ2-5, with 7 bases lining up with TRBD1. Germline values: CDR1 MGHDK, CDR2 SYGVNS. This CDR3 is built from 15 residues. V lost 4 bases, J lost 5 bases, and 10 bases stayed unmatched. CDR3 in amino acids: CASSGQTGLLETQYY. The CDR3 region has the DNA TGTGCCAGCAGTGGACAGACAGGGTTGTTGGAGACCCAGTACTAC.

This clonotype has more than one count but fewer than ten. The rearrangement joins TRBV11-3 to TRBJ2-5; 8 bases are a match to TRBD1. The CDR3 has 14 residues. V shed 5 bases and J 2 bases; nucleotides not matched to a gene: 4. Per the germline V gene, CDR1 is SGHNT and CDR2 is YENEEA. The CDR3 DNA sequence: TGTGCCAGCAGCCACGGGACAGGTCAAGAGACCCAGTACTTC. Protein: CASSHGTGQETQYF.

This clonotype was seen a handful of times. The chain uses TRBV20-1 and TRBJ2-3; D perhaps matches TRBD2 (6 bases). The CDR3 extends over 13 amino acids. Germline CDR1 reads DFQATT; CDR2 reads SNEGSKA (reference sequence). V dropped 3 bases and J dropped 4 bases, with 11 bases sitting between them. CDR3 sequence: CSARGGTPDTQYF. The CDR3 DNA follows: TGCAGTGCTAGGGGCGGGACCCCAGATACGCAGTATTTT.

There are a few counts of this clonotype. This sequence joins TRBV5-1 and TRBJ2-3; 7 bases fit TRBD2. The CDR3 length is 14 residues. V was clipped by 7 bases and J by 4 bases; unmatched bases: 9. In germline, CDR1 is SGHRS, CDR2 YFSETQ. CDR3 DNA: TGCGCCAGCCACGGTATGGGGGGGGCAGATACGCAGTATTTT. The encoded protein is CASHGMGGADTQYF.

This chain links TRBV21-1 with TRBJ2-1; the table's D call, TRBD1, was not checked against the DNA. TRBV21-1 is termed a pseudogene. The CDR3 loop spans 15 amino acids. The CDR3 DNA reads as TGTGCCAGCAGCACTAAGGAGGGGGCCTACAATGAGCAGTTCTTC. Protein sequence: CASSTKEGAYNEQFF.

The rearrangement joins TRBV6-1 to TRBJ2-7, with D perhaps matching TRBD1 (5 bases). Germline CDR1 MNHNS, CDR2 SASEGT. With 4 bases removed from V and 4 bases from J, the gap between germline ends came to 11 bases. CDR3 length equals 13 residues. The CDR3 bases are TGTGCCAGCAGTGCGAGACAGTTTTACGAGCAGTACTTC. Protein: CASSARQFYEQYF.

This clonotype occurred a few times. The genes are TRBV15 and TRBJ1-3, with D possibly matching TRBD1 (5 bases). CDR3 length: 13 residues. The germline CDR1 and CDR2 sequences are LNHNV and YYDKDF (reference sequence). Trimming cost V 5 bases and J 1 base, with 6 bases left between them. This chain's CDR3 is CATSQGSGNTIYF. DNA of the CDR3: TGTGCCACCAGCCAGGGATCTGGAAACACCATATATTTT. Combining the CDR3 with reference TRBV15 and TRBJ1-3 gives the whole variable domain DAMVIQNPRYQVTQFGKPVTLSCSQTLNHNVMYWYQQKSSQAPKLLFHYYDKDFNNEADTPDNFQSRRPNTSFCFLDIRSPGLGDTAMYLCATSQGSGNTIYFGEGSWLTVV.

The chain couples TRBV24-1 to TRBJ2-5; 8 bases are shared with TRBD1. V lost 4 bases and J lost 9; bases outside the gene matches: 3. Germline lookup yields CDR1 KGHDR and CDR2 SFDVKD. This CDR3 comprises 12 residues. The CDR3 region is CATSDTTGAQYF. CDR3 nucleotide sequence: TGTGCCACCAGTGACACGACAGGGGCCCAGTACTTC.

This CDR3 is CASSWKQGLTYEQYF. The CDR3 coding sequence is TGTGCCAGCAGTTGGAAACAGGGATTAACCTACGAGCAGTACTTC. V is TRBV6-5 and J is TRBJ2-7, with a possible D match to TRBD1 (6 bases). Trimming shortened V by 4 bases and J by 2 bases, and 15 bases separated the two germline ends. The CDR3 consists of 15 residues. Looked up from germline, CDR1 is MNHEY and CDR2 is SVGAGI.

The chain recombines TRBV10-3 with TRBJ1-3; 7 nucleotides match TRBD1. V lost 6 bases, J lost 4 bases, and 9 bases stayed unmatched. Germline V gives CDR1 ENHRY, CDR2 SYGVKD. The CDR3 is 15 residues long. CDR3 DNA sequence: TGTGCCATCAGCGGGGGACAGTCGGGCGGAAACACCATATATTTT. Translating gives CAISGGQSGGNTIYF.

The chain uses TRBV7-9 and TRBJ1-6; unclear D gene. In germline, CDR1 is SEHNR, CDR2 FQNEAQ (reference sequence). V was cut by 1 base and J by 3 bases, with 7 bases left in between. This CDR3 has 15 residues. In DNA form, the CDR3 reads TGTGCCAGCAGCTTAGGAGAGGGCTATAATTCACCCCTCCACTTT. Amino acid sequence: CASSLGEGYNSPLHF.

Worth noting for this clonotype: At one end, the junction sequence differs from germline, possibly due to a read error. The chain employs TRBV12-3 or TRBV12-4 and TRBJ2-7, with 9 positions matching TRBD2. CDR3 size: 12 residues. In DNA form, the CDR3 reads TGTGCCAGCAGTTTAGCGACTAGCGGCCCGAACTTC. Its protein is CASSLATSGPNF.

The V and J genes are TRBV6-1 and TRBJ2-1; no clear D. This CDR3 has 12 amino acids. With 7 bases removed from V and 0 bases from J, the gap between germline ends came to 4 bases. Germline CDR1 is MNHNS and CDR2 is SASEGT. The CDR3 loop is CASKGSYNEQFF. The CDR3 DNA follows: TGTGCCAGCAAGGGCTCCTACAATGAGCAGTTCTTC.

This chain connects TRBV12-3 or TRBV12-4 to TRBJ2-5; D not resolved. Trimming stripped 1 base from V and 0 bases from J, with 6 bases between. The CDR3 totals 14 residues. The DNA of the CDR3 is TGTGCCAGCAGTTTAGTTTTGGACCAAGAGACCCAGTACTTC. This sequence encodes CASSLVLDQETQYF.

This chain joins TRBV4-1 and TRBJ2-6; D is unresolved. From germline, CDR1 is MGHRA and CDR2 YSYEKL. This CDR3 is built from 17 residues. Trimming removed 1 base at V and 0 bases at J, with 10 bases between. This CDR3 is CASSQVFVFSGANVLTF. For the CDR3, the DNA is TGCGCCAGCAGCCAAGTATTTGTATTCTCTGGGGCCAACGTCCTGACTTTC.

The table lists this clonotype with a few counts. The chain is built from TRBV25-1 and TRBJ2-7, with D perhaps TRBD1 (6 bases). CDR1 MGHDK and CDR2 SYGVNS come from the germline V gene. This CDR3 has 15 residues. Trimming stripped 5 bases from V and 2 bases from J, with 16 bases between. The DNA for the CDR3 is TGTGCCAGCAGTAACCCAGGGGAAATTCCCTACGAGCAGTACTTC. It yields the protein CASSNPGEIPYEQYF.

This clonotype has a handful of counts. The chain employs TRBV6-1 and TRBJ1-3; 7 bases map to TRBD1. Germline-derived CDR1 and CDR2 are MNHNS and SASEGT. V dropped 2 bases and J dropped 4; count of bases not matched to a gene: 8. This CDR3 has 16 residues. The CDR3 is CASSEPGQGGGNTIYF. CDR3 in DNA: TGTGCCAGCAGTGAACCCGGGCAGGGGGGGGGAAACACCATATATTTT.

J is TRBJ2-1 and V is TRBV7-6, with 7 bases fitting TRBD2. This CDR3 comprises 19 residues. Germline lookup yields CDR1 SGHVS and CDR2 FNYEAQ. J was trimmed by 5 bases and V by 5 bases; bases with no gene match: 21. Here the CDR3 reads CASSPLWVAGRGSHNEQFF. The DNA for the CDR3 is TGTGCCAGCAGCCCCTTGTGGGTAGCGGGCCGGGGGTCCCACAATGAGCAGTTCTTC.